The rows below give T cell receptor beta chains drawn from one sample of a study of response to subunit inactivated influenza vaccine. TCRdb reprocessed the RT-PCR reads via MiXCR and lists one record per CDR3 protein. The sample records fewer than 600,000 distinct CDR3 sequences, less than 7.5% being singletons. This specimen consisted of PBMCs from blood, obtained 23 to 25 months after vaccination. The receptors were gathered from a man aged 50 to 69 who received an inactivated influenza vaccine. CDR3s leave out the opening cysteine and the closing phenylalanine or tryptophan.

length,V,J,CDR3
12,TRBV28,TRBJ2-7,ASSLTLGRHEQY
12,TRBV19,TRBJ1-5,ASTLGQGVRPQH
12,TRBV12-3/TRBV12-4,TRBJ2-7,ASSPTGGSGEQY
16,TRBV6-2/TRBV6-3,TRBJ2-3,ASSYSIGAGTSGKAQY
11,TRBV4-3,TRBJ2-1,ASSRESYNEQF
11,TRBV7-9,TRBJ1-2,ASSSFGNYGYT
13,TRBV18,TRBJ1-6,ASSPVRGVDSPLH
14,TRBV6-2/TRBV6-3,TRBJ1-5,ASSYVSSYSNQPQH
12,TRBV9,TRBJ1-1,ASSVGPKDTEAF
16,TRBV6-5,TRBJ2-6,ASSYSGLRETGANVLT
13,TRBV12-3/TRBV12-4,TRBJ2-3,ASSFTSGSTDTQY
14,TRBV5-1,TRBJ2-1,ASSLERAGSYNEQF
9,TRBV19,TRBJ1-4,ASSSRFTLF
14,TRBV21-1,TRBJ2-2,ASSKKVTGRAGELF
13,TRBV7-2,TRBJ2-7,ASSPGRTFAYEQY
13,TRBV15,TRBJ2-7,ATSGTRGASGEQY
13,TRBV3-1,TRBJ2-1,ASRQDGVSYNEQF
9,TRBV6-1,TRBJ1-5,ASSNYQPQH
7,TRBV20-1,TRBJ1-2,SAPGGYT
14,TRBV5-1,TRBJ2-7,ASRRQDISSSYEQY
13,TRBV12-3/TRBV12-4,TRBJ1-2,ASSLDGAANYGYT
13,TRBV4-2,TRBJ1-1,ASSQEGQGHTEAF
16,TRBV5-1,TRBJ1-4,ASSGVQGPSATNEKLF
15,TRBV11-2,TRBJ2-1,ASSLDPGQAVYNEQF
13,TRBV20-1,TRBJ2-5,SARDRTVPQETQY
13,TRBV3-1,TRBJ2-7,ASSQGGSSLYEQY
13,TRBV3-1,TRBJ2-7,ASSSSPAPLYEQY
15,TRBV12-3/TRBV12-4,TRBJ1-3,ASSFMGARRSGNTIY
11,TRBV6-1,TRBJ1-2,ASRDPGSYGYT
14,TRBV7-9,TRBJ2-3,ASRLTTGTGVDTQY
13,TRBV29-1,TRBJ2-5,SVEPGHPGLETQY
14,TRBV12-3/TRBV12-4,TRBJ2-3,ASSTPLAGAGDTQY
16,TRBV11-1,TRBJ2-2,ASSLEELGASNTGELF
16,TRBV5-1,TRBJ1-2,ASSFGIQTRGSGYGYT
11,TRBV3-1,TRBJ2-1,ASSRRDQGEQF
10,TRBV2,TRBJ1-5,ASAGGNQPQH
16,TRBV20-1,TRBJ2-7,SARDSSLYHSGSSEQY
13,TRBV7-6,TRBJ1-4,ASSLGSGQGEKLF
13,TRBV20-1,TRBJ1-2,SARDNGRQSYGYT
13,TRBV12-3/TRBV12-4,TRBJ2-7,ASSPNVLSSYEQY
11,TRBV20-1,TRBJ2-3,SATRDPADTQY
11,TRBV5-1,TRBJ2-3,ASRSGDRDTQY
13,TRBV25-1,TRBJ1-1,ASSDQGGAPIEAF
11,TRBV20-1,TRBJ2-7,SARYGGAYEQY
13,TRBV4-3,TRBJ2-3,ASSQDMGSTDTQY
11,TRBV6-1,TRBJ1-5,ASSGRSNQPQH
12,TRBV10-3,TRBJ2-5,AISESSVQETQY
13,TRBV7-2,TRBJ2-7,ASSTTSGNAYEQY
13,TRBV10-3,TRBJ1-4,ASRDSIPAGEKLF
10,TRBV28,TRBJ1-2,ASSLGAHGYT
11,TRBV29-1,TRBJ2-3,SAADRGTDTQY
13,TRBV4-3,TRBJ2-2,ASSQDNDNTGELF
9,TRBV24-1,TRBJ2-5,ATSDEETQY
14,TRBV5-1,TRBJ2-3,ASSPSGTGLTDTQY
12,TRBV12-3/TRBV12-4,TRBJ2-7,ASSPTGILYEQY